The rows below give T cell receptor beta chains drawn from one sample of a study of beta chain features in type 1 diabetes. Here immunoSEQ multiplex PCR was the method, and the copy in TCRdb shows in-frame clones only, minus some. This repertoire shows fewer than 900,000 clones, 17% found once; its top ten account for 0.02% to 0.025%. The specimen sequenced was naive CD4+ T cells from blood. Receptors were obtained from a woman aged 18-29 years in good health. Both conserved end residues are part of each CDR3. D genes are given only for firm matches. Not every row has a clone size; where given, it reads once, few, many or a size class.

size: few
J: TRBJ1-1
V: TRBV21-1
D: NA
CDR3: CASSKGGGNTEAFF
DNA: TGTGCCAGCAGCAAAGGAGGTGGGAACACTGAAGCTTTCTTT

size: few
J: TRBJ2-5
V: TRBV19
D: TRBD1
CDR3: CASSEQGLLETQYF
DNA: TGTGCCAGTAGCGAACAGGGGTTATTGGAGACCCAGTACTTC

size: few
J: TRBJ1-1
V: TRBV10-3
D: NA
CDR3: CAISEEGVTEAFF
DNA: TGTGCCATCAGTGAGGAGGGAGTCACTGAAGCTTTCTTT

size: NA
J: TRBJ2-3
V: TRBV7-8
D: NA
CDR3: CASSLAVPLDTQYF
DNA: TGTGCCAGCAGCTTAGCCGTGCCTCTAGATACGCAGTATTTT

size: NA
J: TRBJ1-2
V: TRBV28
D: NA
CDR3: CASSLPGHLYGYTF
DNA: TGTGCCAGCAGTTTACCGGGACACCTCTATGGCTACACCTTC

size: NA
J: TRBJ2-5
V: TRBV4-3
D: TRBD2
CDR3: CASSQAPGGRETQYF
DNA: TGCGCCAGCAGCCAAGCCCCGGGAGGGAGGGAGACCCAGTACTTC

size: few
J: TRBJ2-3
V: TRBV7-9
D: TRBD1
CDR3: CASSTPGQSTDTQYF
DNA: TGTGCCAGCAGCACTCCGGGACAGAGCACAGATACGCAGTATTTT

size: NA
J: TRBJ1-2
V: TRBV5-4
D: TRBD1
CDR3: CASSQGQGASYGYTF
DNA: TGTGCCAGCAGCCAAGGACAGGGGGCGAGCTATGGCTACACCTTC

size: few
J: TRBJ1-1
V: TRBV2
D: NA
CDR3: CASSEAARTEAFF
DNA: TGTGCCAGCAGTGAAGCGGCGAGGACAGAAGCTTTCTTT

size: once
J: TRBJ1-2
V: TRBV5-1
D: NA
CDR3: CASTQEGDYGYTF
DNA: TGCGCCAGCACACAGGAGGGGGACTATGGCTACACCTTC

size: NA
J: TRBJ2-1
V: TRBV7-9
D: TRBD2
CDR3: CASRPNPGVAGINEQFF
DNA: TGTGCCAGCAGGCCAAACCCCGGGGTAGCGGGTATAAATGAGCAGTTCTTC

size: few
J: TRBJ2-6
V: TRBV2
D: NA
CDR3: CASSEQGLGANVLTF
DNA: TGTGCCAGCAGTGAACAAGGGCTTGGGGCCAACGTCCTGACTTTC